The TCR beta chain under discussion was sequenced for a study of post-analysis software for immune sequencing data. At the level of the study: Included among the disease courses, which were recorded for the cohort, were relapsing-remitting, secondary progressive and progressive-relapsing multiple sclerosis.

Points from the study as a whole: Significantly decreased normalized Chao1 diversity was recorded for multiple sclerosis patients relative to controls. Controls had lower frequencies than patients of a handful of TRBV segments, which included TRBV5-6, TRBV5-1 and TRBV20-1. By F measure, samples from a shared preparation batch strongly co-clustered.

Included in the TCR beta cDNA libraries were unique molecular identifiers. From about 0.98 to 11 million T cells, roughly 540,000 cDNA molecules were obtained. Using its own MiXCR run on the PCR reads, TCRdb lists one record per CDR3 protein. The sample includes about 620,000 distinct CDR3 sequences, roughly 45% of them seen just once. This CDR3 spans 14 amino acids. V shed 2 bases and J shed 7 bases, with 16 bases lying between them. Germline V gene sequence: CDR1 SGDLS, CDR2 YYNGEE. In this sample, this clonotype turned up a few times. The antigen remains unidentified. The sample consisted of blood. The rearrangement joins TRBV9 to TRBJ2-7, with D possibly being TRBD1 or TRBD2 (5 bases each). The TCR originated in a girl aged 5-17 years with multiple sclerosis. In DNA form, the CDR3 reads TGTGCCAGCAGCGTGAGGGGTGAAAGGGGAGAGCAGTACTTC. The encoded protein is CASSVRGERGEQYF.